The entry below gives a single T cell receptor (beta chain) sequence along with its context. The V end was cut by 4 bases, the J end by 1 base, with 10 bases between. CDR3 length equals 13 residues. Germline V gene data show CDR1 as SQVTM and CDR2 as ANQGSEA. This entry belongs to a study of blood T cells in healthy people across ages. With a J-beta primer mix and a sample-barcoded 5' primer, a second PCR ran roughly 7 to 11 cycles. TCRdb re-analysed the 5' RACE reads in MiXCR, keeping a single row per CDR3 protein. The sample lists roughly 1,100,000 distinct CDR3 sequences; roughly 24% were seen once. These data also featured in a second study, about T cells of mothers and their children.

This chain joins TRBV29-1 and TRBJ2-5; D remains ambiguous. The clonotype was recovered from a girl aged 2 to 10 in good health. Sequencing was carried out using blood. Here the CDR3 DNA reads TGCAGCGTTGTAGGTCCATTCCAAGAGACCCAGTACTTC. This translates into CSVVGPFQETQYF.